The rows below give T cell receptor beta chains drawn from one sample of a study of OX40 agonist ivuxolimab in advanced cancers. The repertoire was sequenced with immunoSEQ multiplex PCR; TCRdb's copy has only in-frame clones and lacks some. The table has about 76,000 clones, roughly 90% seen once; the top ten hold about 0.9%. Here the sequenced sample was CD4+ or CD8+ T cells sorted from blood, taken in a trial of the OX40 agonist ivuxolimab. Receptors were obtained from an adult with an advanced solid tumor such as melanoma, head and neck, liver or kidney cancer. Each CDR3 is given with its conserved first and last residue. The D gene is left open where the match is weak. Clone size is not always given. Where it is, it says once, few, many or a class for expanded clones.

clone size: NA
J gene: TRBJ1-5
V gene: TRBV20-1
D gene: NA
CDR3 DNA: TGCAGTGTAGGGGAGGTTCAGCCCCAGCATTTT
CDR3 protein: CSVGEVQPQHF

clone size: NA
J gene: TRBJ2-2
V gene: TRBV7-9
D gene: NA
CDR3 DNA: TGTGCCAGCAGCTTGGACATGATGAACACCGGGGAGCTGTTTTTT
CDR3 protein: CASSLDMMNTGELFF

clone size: NA
J gene: TRBJ2-1
V gene: TRBV21-1
D gene: NA
CDR3 DNA: TGTGCCAGCAGCTCCCAGGCGGGAGCCCTGTACAATGAGCAGTTCTTC
CDR3 protein: CASSSQAGALYNEQFF

clone size: NA
J gene: TRBJ1-4
V gene: TRBV18
D gene: NA
CDR3 DNA: TGTGCCAGCTCACCCGGGAGGAATGAAAAACTGTTTTTT
CDR3 protein: CASSPGRNEKLFF

clone size: NA
J gene: TRBJ2-7
V gene: TRBV7-3
D gene: NA
CDR3 DNA: TGTGCCAGCAGCTTCGGGCAGGGCTACGAGCAGTACTTC
CDR3 protein: CASSFGQGYEQYF

clone size: NA
J gene: TRBJ2-7
V gene: TRBV14
D gene: TRBD2
CDR3 DNA: TGTGCCAGCAGCCTGTGGAGGTCGGGGGGCGAGCAGTACTTC
CDR3 protein: CASSLWRSGGEQYF

clone size: NA
J gene: TRBJ1-4
V gene: TRBV27
D gene: TRBD1
CDR3 DNA: TGTGCCAGCAGCCTTCGCCGCCCAGGGGGCGCAACTAATGAAAAACTGTTTTTT
CDR3 protein: CASSLRRPGGATNEKLFF

clone size: NA
J gene: TRBJ2-7
V gene: TRBV27
D gene: TRBD1
CDR3 DNA: TGTGCCAGCAGTTCCTTGCAAACAGGGGGCGAGCAGTACTTC
CDR3 protein: CASSSLQTGGEQYF

clone size: NA
J gene: TRBJ1-4
V gene: TRBV4-1
D gene: NA
CDR3 DNA: TGCGCCAGCAGCCAAGGAACCGGGAAGTACGAAAAACTGTTTTTT
CDR3 protein: CASSQGTGKYEKLFF

clone size: NA
J gene: TRBJ1-2
V gene: TRBV9
D gene: NA
CDR3 DNA: TGTGCCAGCACCCCCAGGAGGGCGGAGGGCTACACCTTC
CDR3 protein: CASTPRRAEGYTF

clone size: NA
J gene: TRBJ2-5
V gene: TRBV6-1
D gene: TRBD2
CDR3 DNA: TGTGCCAGCGGGACTAGCGGGAGTGAGTGGGAGACCCAGTACTTC
CDR3 protein: CASGTSGSEWETQYF

clone size: few
J gene: TRBJ1-2
V gene: TRBV4-1
D gene: TRBD1
CDR3 DNA: TGCGCCAGCAGCCAAGATCCGTCAGGGGGGGTAAGCTACACCTTC
CDR3 protein: CASSQDPSGGVSYTF

clone size: NA
J gene: TRBJ2-3
V gene: TRBV28
D gene: NA
CDR3 DNA: TGTGCCAGCAGTTTGGGATGGAGCACAGATACGCAGTATTTT
CDR3 protein: CASSLGWSTDTQYF

clone size: NA
J gene: TRBJ2-2
V gene: TRBV27
D gene: NA
CDR3 DNA: TGTGCCAGCAGTGCCGTAGGAGGGAGGCGCACCGGAGAGCTGTTTTTT
CDR3 protein: CASSAVGGRRTGELFF

clone size: NA
J gene: TRBJ2-1
V gene: TRBV5-1
D gene: TRBD2
CDR3 DNA: TGCGCCAGCAGCTTGTATGGCTCCGGGACTATATACAATGAGCAGTTCTTC
CDR3 protein: CASSLYGSGTIYNEQFF

clone size: NA
J gene: TRBJ1-1
V gene: TRBV6-5
D gene: NA
CDR3 DNA: TGTGCCAGCGCGGGCTGGGGGCACCCGAACACTGAAGCTTTCTTT
CDR3 protein: CASAGWGHPNTEAFF

clone size: NA
J gene: TRBJ2-3
V gene: TRBV28
D gene: TRBD2
CDR3 DNA: TGTGCCAGCAGACCAGCTGGGGGGGGTGGCACAGATACGCAGTATTTT
CDR3 protein: CASRPAGGGGTDTQYF

clone size: NA
J gene: TRBJ2-1
V gene: TRBV18
D gene: TRBD2
CDR3 DNA: TGTGCCAGCTCACCACCGGGACTAGCGGGATCTGAAAAGTTCTTC
CDR3 protein: CASSPPGLAGSEKFF

clone size: NA
J gene: TRBJ1-3
V gene: TRBV6-5
D gene: NA
CDR3 DNA: TGTGCCAGCCGTGGACAGCCGAATACTGGAAACACCATATATTTT
CDR3 protein: CASRGQPNTGNTIYF

clone size: NA
J gene: TRBJ1-3
V gene: TRBV27
D gene: NA
CDR3 DNA: TGTGCCAGCAGTTTAAAAGGAGCTGGAAACACCATATATTTT
CDR3 protein: CASSLKGAGNTIYF

clone size: once
J gene: TRBJ2-6
V gene: TRBV19
D gene: NA
CDR3 DNA: TGTGCCAGTAGTACCAGGGGTGCTGGGGCCAACGTCCTGACTTTC
CDR3 protein: CASSTRGAGANVLTF

clone size: NA
J gene: TRBJ2-5
V gene: TRBV18
D gene: NA
CDR3 DNA: TGTGCCAGCTCCCCGGGACAAGTACAAGAGACCCAGTACTTC
CDR3 protein: CASSPGQVQETQYF

clone size: NA
J gene: TRBJ2-7
V gene: TRBV7-2
D gene: TRBD1
CDR3 DNA: TGTGCCAGCAGGCACCGGGACAGGGGAACCTACGAGCAGTACTTC
CDR3 protein: CASRHRDRGTYEQYF

clone size: NA
J gene: TRBJ2-6
V gene: TRBV2
D gene: NA
CDR3 DNA: TGTGCCAGCAGTCCAGAGACCTCTGGGGCCAACGTCCTGACTTTC
CDR3 protein: CASSPETSGANVLTF

clone size: NA
J gene: TRBJ2-7
V gene: TRBV11-2
D gene: NA
CDR3 DNA: TGTGCCAGCAGCTCCTTGACACGGAGGTACGAGCAGTACTTC
CDR3 protein: CASSSLTRRYEQYF

clone size: NA
J gene: TRBJ2-1
V gene: TRBV7-2
D gene: NA
CDR3 DNA: TGTGCCAGCAGCTTAGAGGATTCCTACAATGAGCAGTTCTTC
CDR3 protein: CASSLEDSYNEQFF

clone size: NA
J gene: TRBJ2-1
V gene: TRBV7-2
D gene: TRBD2
CDR3 DNA: TGTGCCAGCAGCTTCGTAGCGGGGACCTACAATGAGCAGTTCTTC
CDR3 protein: CASSFVAGTYNEQFF